This entry features one T cell receptor beta chain sequence. A second roughly 6 to 11 cycle PCR used barcoded and J-beta primers. TCRdb passed the 5' RACE reads through MiXCR, listing each CDR3 protein once. Among roughly 1,000,000 distinct CDR3 sequences listed, approximately 25% were seen once. This sample was taken from a study of blood T cells in healthy people across ages. The CDR3 covers 15 residues. Germline CDR1 is DFQATT and CDR2 is SNEGSKA (reference sequence). This sample was shared with a second study, whose subject was T cells of mothers and their children. From that second work: Samples came from a few healthy Caucasian mothers and their six children. Sequencing got over 8 million TCR beta CDR3 reads from each mother and several million from each child.

The genes are TRBV20-1 and TRBJ2-5; 9 bases line up with TRBD1. The J call is in doubt because the DNA end fits TRBJ2-7 better. This sequence was found in a girl under 10 years old in good health. Material: blood. CDR3 residues: CSARDLGTGSYEQYF. In DNA, the CDR3 is TGCAGTGCTAGAGATCTTGGGACAGGGTCCTACGAGCAGTACTTC.